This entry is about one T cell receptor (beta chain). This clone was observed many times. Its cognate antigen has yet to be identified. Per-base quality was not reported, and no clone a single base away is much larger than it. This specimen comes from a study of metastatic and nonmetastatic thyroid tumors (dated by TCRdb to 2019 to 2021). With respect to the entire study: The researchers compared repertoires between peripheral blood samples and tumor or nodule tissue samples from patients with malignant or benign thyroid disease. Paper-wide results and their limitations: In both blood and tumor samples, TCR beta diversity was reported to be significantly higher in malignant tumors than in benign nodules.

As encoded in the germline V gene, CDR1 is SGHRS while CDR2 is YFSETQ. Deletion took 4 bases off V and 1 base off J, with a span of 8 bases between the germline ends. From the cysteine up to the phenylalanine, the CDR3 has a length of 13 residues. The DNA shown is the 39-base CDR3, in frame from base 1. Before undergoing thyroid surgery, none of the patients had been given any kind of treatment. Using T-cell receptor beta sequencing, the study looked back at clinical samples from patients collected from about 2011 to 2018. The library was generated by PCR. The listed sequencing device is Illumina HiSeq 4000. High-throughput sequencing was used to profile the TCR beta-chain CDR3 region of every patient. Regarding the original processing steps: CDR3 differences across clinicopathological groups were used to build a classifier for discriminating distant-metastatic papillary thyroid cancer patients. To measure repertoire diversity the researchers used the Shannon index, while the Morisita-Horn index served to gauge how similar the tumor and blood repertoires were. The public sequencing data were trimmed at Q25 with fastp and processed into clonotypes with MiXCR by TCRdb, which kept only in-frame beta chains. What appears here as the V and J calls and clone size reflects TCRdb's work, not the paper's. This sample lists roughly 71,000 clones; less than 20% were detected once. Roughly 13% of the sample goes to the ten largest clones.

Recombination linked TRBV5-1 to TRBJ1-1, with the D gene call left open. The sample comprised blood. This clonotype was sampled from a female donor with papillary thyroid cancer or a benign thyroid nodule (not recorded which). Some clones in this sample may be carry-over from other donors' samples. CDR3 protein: CASSTNGNTEAFF. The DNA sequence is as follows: TGCGCCAGCAGCACCAACGGGAACACTGAAGCTTTCTTT.